This paragraph covers one T cell receptor (beta chain) sequence. The data stem from a study of blood T cell repertoires in COVID-19. Study-level information: Samples of COVID-19 (acute and convalescent) were obtained from the United States, Italy and Spain. PBMCs, B-cell-depleted T cells, or T cells were the source of the cDNA or gDNA that made up the material.

Germline V lookup: CDR1 LGHNA, CDR2 YNFKEQ. V lost 1 base and J 1 base, leaving 15 bases between the germline ends. CDR3 length: 17 amino acids. It was during active infection that Seattle patients were enrolled and then longitudinally followed. How the authors handled the data: The authors estimated nucleated cell counts from reference gene primer amplification. Sequencing used immunoSEQ multiplex PCR; TCRdb keeps in-frame clones, though not all of them. V, J and clone size were drawn from that table, and D and trimming were deduced from the DNA. In the table there are about 170,000 clones, about 90% of which are singletons.

The receptor was derived from a man aged 25 to 40 with COVID-19, enrolled during active disease. The sequenced sample was peripheral blood. The rearrangement links TRBV4-2 to TRBJ2-3; tentatively, D is TRBD2 (5 bases). This chain's CDR3 is CASSQAEVKAGTDTQYF. CDR3 coding DNA: TGTGCCAGCAGCCAAGCGGAGGTCAAGGCTGGCACAGATACGCAGTATTTT.